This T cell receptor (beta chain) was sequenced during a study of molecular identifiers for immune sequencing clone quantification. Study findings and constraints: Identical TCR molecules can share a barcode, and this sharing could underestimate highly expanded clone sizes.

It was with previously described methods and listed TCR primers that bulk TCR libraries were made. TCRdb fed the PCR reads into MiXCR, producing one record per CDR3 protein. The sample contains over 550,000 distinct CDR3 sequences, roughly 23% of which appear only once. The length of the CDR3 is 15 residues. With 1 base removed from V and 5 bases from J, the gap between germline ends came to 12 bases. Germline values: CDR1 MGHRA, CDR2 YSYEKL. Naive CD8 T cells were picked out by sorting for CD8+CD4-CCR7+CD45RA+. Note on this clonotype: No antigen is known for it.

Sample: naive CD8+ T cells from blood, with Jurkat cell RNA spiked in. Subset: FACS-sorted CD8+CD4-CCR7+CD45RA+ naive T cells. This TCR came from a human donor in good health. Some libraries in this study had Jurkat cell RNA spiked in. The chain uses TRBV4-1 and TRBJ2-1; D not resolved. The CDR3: CASSQVVNSDNEQFF. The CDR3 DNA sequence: TGCGCCAGCAGCCAAGTGGTCAATTCGGACAATGAGCAGTTCTTC.